The 24 T cell receptor beta chains presented below share a single source sample, sequenced in a study of follicular helper T cells after annual influenza vaccination. Here immunoSEQ multiplex PCR was the method, and the copy in TCRdb shows in-frame clones only, minus some. Of some 30,000 clones detected, 80% to 90% appear once; the ten largest clones hold 1.2%. Time point here: 2014-2015 season, pre-vaccination. Material: CXCR5+ CD38- circulating T follicular helper cells from blood, obtained on the day of influenza vaccination. Specified subset: circulating Tfh, non-naive CD4+CXCR5+PD-1+ (ICOS+CD38+ or ICOS-CD38-). Every receptor here comes from an adult who received the influenza vaccine.

The V and J genes are TRBV5-4 and TRBJ2-2; TRBD2 matches at 7 bases. Germline V CDR1 and CDR2: SGHNT, YYREEE (reference sequence). The V segment lost 4 bases and the J segment 7 bases; nucleotides outside the gene matches: 4. The CDR3 sequence is 13 residues long. CDR3 residues: CASSPSGYGELFF. CDR3 DNA sequence: TGTGCCAGCAGCCCTAGCGGATACGGGGAGCTGTTTTTT.

The chain recombines TRBV28 with TRBJ1-5; 7 bases are shared with TRBD1. Germline V lookup: CDR1 MDHEN, CDR2 SYDVKM. This CDR3 contains 12 residues. The junction had 2 bases not matched to a gene; V was cut back by 5 bases and J by 7 bases. The CDR3 sequence: CASSTGDQPQHF. The CDR3 DNA reads TGTGCCAGCAGTACAGGGGACCAGCCCCAGCATTTT.

This chain uses TRBV7-8 with TRBJ2-7, with TRBD1 matching over 12 bases. The V gene end was trimmed by 4 bases and the J gene end by 6 bases; junction bases not matched to a gene: 7. Germline V gene sequence: CDR1 SGHVS, CDR2 FQNEAQ. This CDR3 is built from 15 residues. The CDR3 reads CASSYRDRGRGEQYF. For the CDR3, the DNA is TGTGCCAGCAGCTACCGGGACAGGGGGCGCGGCGAGCAGTACTTC.

This clone was seen just once. The rearrangement links TRBV7-2 to TRBJ1-2; 10 bases agree with TRBD1. The germline V gene encodes CDR1 SGHTA and CDR2 FQGNSA. This CDR3 contains 15 residues. V lost 5 bases to trimming and J lost 3 bases; unmatched junction nucleotides: 6. CDR3 residues: CASSPVGTGDYGYTF. In nucleotides, the CDR3 is TGTGCCAGCAGCCCAGTGGGGACAGGGGACTATGGCTACACCTTC.

This chain connects TRBV7-9 to TRBJ2-2; 9 bases map to TRBD2. CDR1 SEHNR and CDR2 FQNEAQ come from the germline V gene (reference sequence). This CDR3 is built from 17 residues. Germline trimming cut 5 bases from V and 2 bases from J; bases unmatched to any gene: 9. The CDR3 region has the DNA TGTGCCAGCAGCCCATTCGGCGGGAGGGAAAACACCGGGGAGCTGTTTTTT. It yields the protein CASSPFGGRENTGELFF.

This sequence joins TRBV4-1 and TRBJ1-4; 9 nucleotides match TRBD1. This CDR3 is 17 amino acids long. The germline V gene has CDR1 MGHRA and CDR2 YSYEKL. After removal of 3 bases from V and 2 bases from J, the junction contained 7 bases not matched to a gene. The CDR3 nucleotides read TGCGCCAGCAGCCACGGGACAGGGAGGGGCACTAATGAAAAACTGTTTTTT. Translating it yields CASSHGTGRGTNEKLFF.

V gene TRBV11-2 combines with J gene TRBJ1-1, with a weak D call TRBD1 (6 bases). Trimming shortened V by 5 bases and J by 3 bases, and 16 bases separated the two germline ends. The CDR3 sequence is 15 residues long. Germline V lookup: CDR1 SGHAT, CDR2 FQNNGV. The CDR3 spells CASSRRQAWDTEAFF. The CDR3 DNA is TGTGCCAGCAGCCGGCGACAGGCTTGGGACACTGAAGCTTTCTTT.

The chain combines TRBV4-1 with TRBJ2-3, with 10 bases matching TRBD1. Germline V gives CDR1 MGHRA, CDR2 YSYEKL. The trim removed 5 bases at V and 2 bases at J, leaving 7 bases unmatched. CDR3 length equals 16 residues. The CDR3 loop reads CASSTGQGDITDTQYF. The CDR3 DNA sequence: TGCGCCAGCAGCACCGGACAGGGGGACATCACAGATACGCAGTATTTT.

This chain joins TRBV12-5 and TRBJ2-1; TRBD2 matches at 10 bases. CDR1 and CDR2 (germline): LGHNT, FRNRAP. The CDR3 sequence is 16 residues long. The junction had 7 bases not matched to a gene; V was cut back by 2 bases and J by 6 bases. CDR3 protein: CASGLYLAGVLNEQFF. DNA of the CDR3: TGTGCTAGTGGTTTGTACCTAGCGGGAGTTCTCAATGAGCAGTTCTTC.

This chain connects TRBV11-2 to TRBJ1-1; D is perhaps TRBD1 (5 bases). This CDR3 has 19 residues. Germline V lookup: CDR1 SGHAT, CDR2 FQNNGV. Between the trimmed V and J ends, which lost 4 bases and 5 bases, there was a span of 29 bases. CDR3 nucleotides: TGTGCCAGCAGCTACGCGAGCGGGCAGGGTGGAGGTTGGGGTACTGAAGCTTTCTTT. It translates to CASSYASGQGGGWGTEAFF.

V and J are TRBV6-1 and TRBJ2-1, with TRBD1 matching over 7 bases. Trimming cost V 7 bases and J 9 bases; bases outside gene matches: 9. The CDR3 has 13 residues. Germline values: CDR1 MNHNS, CDR2 SASEGT. The CDR3 sequence is CASKDRNNGEQFF. The CDR3 nucleotides read TGTGCCAGCAAGGACAGGAATAACGGTGAGCAGTTCTTC.

This clone was detected only once. The gene calls are TRBV19 and TRBJ2-7; 7 nucleotides line up with TRBD1. The CDR3 runs 15 residues. J gave up 4 bases and V 7 bases, and 13 bases lay outside the gene matches. Germline V gene lookup returns CDR1 LNHDA and CDR2 SQIVND (reference sequence). CDR3 loop: CASNKEHRGAYEQYF. CDR3 DNA sequence: TGTGCCAGTAATAAAGAGCACAGGGGCGCGTACGAGCAGTACTTC. The full variable domain, in which reference TRBV19 and TRBJ2-7 provide the parts outside the CDR3, is DGGITQSPKYLFRKEGQNVTLSCEQNLNHDAMYWYRQDPGQGLRLIYYSQIVNDFQKGDIAEGYSVSREKKESFPLTVTSAQKNPTAFYLCASNKEHRGAYEQYFGPGTRLTVT.

This clone was seen a handful of times. V is TRBV29-1 and J is TRBJ1-2, with no clear D. V lost 3 bases, J lost 4 bases, and 15 bases lay in between. CDR3 length: 14 amino acids. The germline CDR1 and CDR2 sequences are SQVTM and ANQGSEA. The CDR3: CSVDPKEGGYGYTF. The DNA of the CDR3 is TGCAGCGTTGACCCAAAGGAGGGAGGCTATGGCTACACCTTC.

The V call is TRBV6-1, the J call TRBJ2-7; 8 bases are a match to TRBD1. The length of the CDR3 is 12 residues. Germline trimming cut 11 bases from V and 4 bases from J; bases unmatched to any gene: 7. From germline, CDR1 is MNHNS and CDR2 SASEGT. This chain's CDR3 is CASRTGSYEQYF. CDR3 nucleotides: TGTGCCTCTAGGACAGGGTCGTACGAGCAGTACTTC.

The V gene is TRBV2, the J gene TRBJ1-6; possible D gene TRBD1, 5 bases. This CDR3 region has 15 residues. With 4 bases removed from V and 8 bases from J, the gap between germline ends came to 15 bases. The germline V gene has CDR1 SNHLY and CDR2 FYNNEI. CDR3 sequence reads: CASSASGREDSPLHF. In DNA form, the CDR3 reads TGTGCCAGCAGTGCGTCAGGCAGGGAAGATTCACCCCTCCACTTT.

This chain uses TRBV18 with TRBJ1-1; no clear D gene. CDR3 length: 14 amino acids. The germline V gene encodes CDR1 KGHSH and CDR2 LQKENI. Trimming removed 4 bases from V and 4 bases from J, with 13 bases in between. The CDR3 region has the DNA TGTGCCAGCTCACTCGACGGGGTTGGCACTGAAGCTTTCTTT. It codes for CASSLDGVGTEAFF.

This chain uses TRBV27 with TRBJ2-7; 8 nucleotides match TRBD1. The germline V gene has CDR1 MNHEY and CDR2 SMNVEV (reference sequence). The CDR3 extends over 14 amino acids. The V and J ends lost 1 base and 3 bases, in that order; junction bases with no gene match: 2. The CDR3 region is CASSLLDRDYEQYF. In DNA form, the CDR3 reads TGTGCCAGCAGTTTATTGGACAGGGACTACGAGCAGTACTTC.

The gene calls are TRBV4-1 and TRBJ2-6; possible D gene TRBD2, 6 bases. This CDR3 contains 18 residues. In germline, CDR1 is MGHRA, CDR2 YSYEKL. The V and J ends lost 1 base and 0 bases respectively, with 13 bases between them. CDR3 in DNA: TGCGCCAGCAGCCAAGTGGGGGGACCGGTCTCTGGGGCCAACGTCCTGACTTTC. Amino acid sequence: CASSQVGGPVSGANVLTF.

J is TRBJ2-7 and V is TRBV7-6, with 10 bases matching TRBD1. With V trimmed by 3 bases and J by 2 bases, 4 bases remained unmatched. CDR3 length: 15 amino acids. Germline CDR1 reads SGHVS; CDR2 reads FNYEAQ. In DNA, the CDR3 is TGTGCCAGCAGCTTTGGGACAGGGGAAACCTACGAGCAGTACTTC. The encoded protein is CASSFGTGETYEQYF.

This chain connects TRBV9 to TRBJ1-2; D gene unclear. Germline-derived CDR1 and CDR2 are SGDLS and YYNGEE. The CDR3 length is 15 residues. With 0 bases removed from V and 0 bases from J, the gap between germline ends came to 9 bases. In DNA, the CDR3 is TGTGCCAGCAGCGTAGTGGGAGAGGCTAACTATGGCTACACCTTC. Translating it yields CASSVVGEANYGYTF.

This clone was found a few times. The genes are TRBV5-4 and TRBJ2-3; D not resolved. The CDR3 sequence is 14 residues long. Trimming left V 0 bases short and J 8 bases short, with 13 bases between. CDR1 and CDR2 from the germline V gene are SGHNT and YYREEE (reference sequence). The CDR3 coding sequence is TGTGCCAGCAGCTTGGCGGCCTCTCCGGGTACGCAGTATTTT. It is translated as CASSLAASPGTQYF.

The chain has TRBV6-1 and TRBJ2-3, with unresolved D. Germline assignment: CDR1 MNHNS and CDR2 SASEGT. Deletions cut 8 bases from V and 1 base from J, with 13 bases between. The CDR3 spans 14 residues. The CDR3 region has the DNA TGTGCCAGCTGCATTCGAGGTGGCACAGATACGCAGTATTTT. Translating it yields CASCIRGGTDTQYF.

The rearrangement links TRBV6-1 to TRBJ2-7; tentative D call: TRBD2 (7 bases). Germline V gives CDR1 MNHNS, CDR2 SASEGT. CDR3 length: 12 residues. The V end lost 6 bases, the J end lost 5 bases, and 11 bases lay between the germline ends. The CDR3 DNA reads TGTGCCAGCAGCCGCGGGGGCCACGAGCAGTACTTC. This sequence encodes CASSRGGHEQYF.

The V call is TRBV5-1, the J call TRBJ2-1; 10 nucleotides agree with TRBD2. The CDR3 spans 17 residues. The germline V gene has CDR1 SGHRS and CDR2 YFSETQ. The ends lost 5 bases at V and 1 base at J; junction bases unmatched: 9. The CDR3 coding sequence is TGCGCCAGCAGGCCCAGCGGGGGGGCACAATCCTACAATGAGCAGTTCTTC. It translates to CASRPSGGAQSYNEQFF.